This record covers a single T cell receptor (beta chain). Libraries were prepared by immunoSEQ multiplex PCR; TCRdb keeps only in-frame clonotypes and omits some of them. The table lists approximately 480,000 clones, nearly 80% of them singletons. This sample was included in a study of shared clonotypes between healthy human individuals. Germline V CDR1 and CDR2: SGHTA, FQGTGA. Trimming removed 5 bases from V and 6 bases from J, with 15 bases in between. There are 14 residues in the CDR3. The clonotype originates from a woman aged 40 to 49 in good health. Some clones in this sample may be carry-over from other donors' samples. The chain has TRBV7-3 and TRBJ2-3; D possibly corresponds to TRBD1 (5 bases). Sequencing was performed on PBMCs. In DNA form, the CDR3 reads TGTGCCAGCAGCCCGCGGACCTCAGGGGATACGCAGTATTTT. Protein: CASSPRTSGDTQYF.